This T cell receptor (beta chain) was sequenced in a study of regulatory T cells in long-lasting Graves disease. Study observations and caveats: TCR diversity was lower in persistent than newly diagnosed Graves' disease. Relative to new patients (roughly 950), persistent patients exhibited greater sharing of public clonotypes (around 3,000).

There are a few counts of this clonotype. Antigen: not known. This sample's time point: newly diagnosed GD, antithyroid drugs for less than 3 months. Scientists built the TCR library using RNA that was extracted from PBMCs. Into tubes containing EDTA, approximately 9 milliliters of peripheral blood were drawn. Trimming removed 5 bases from V and 9 bases from J; junction bases left unmatched: 6. Germline V gene sequence: CDR1 MDHEN, CDR2 SYDVKM. The CDR3 has 15 amino acids. HTBI primers from iRepertoire and Arm-PCR of CDR3 regions yielded the TCR beta libraries. TCRdb itself ran the multiplex PCR reads through MiXCR, one entry per CDR3 protein. The sample carries about 450,000 distinct CDR3 sequences, about a sixth recorded once. Separately, the same data were catalogued under a study of T cells in Graves' hyperthyroidism and ophthalmopathy. Turning to that study: HTBI primers were used for first-round RT-PCR of the TCR CDR3.

The source was peripheral blood mononuclear cells (PBMCs), collected at new diagnosis, from a patient treated with antithyroid drugs. This sequence joins TRBV28 and TRBJ2-1; 14 nucleotides match TRBD2. This TCR was recovered from a woman in her twenties or thirties with Graves disease. The CDR3 loop is CASSRGLAGVVEQFF. The CDR3 region has the DNA TGTGCCAGCAGTAGGGGACTAGCGGGAGTGGTTGAGCAGTTCTTC.